This T cell receptor (beta chain) originates from a study of beta chain features in type 1 diabetes. Findings and caveats of the study: Relative to healthy donors, patients appeared to have naive, central memory and Treg TCRB repertoires that were more similar. Reads derived from cDNA could over-represent cells showing high TCR expression. The question of HLA type influencing TCRB rearrangement was one that remained unresolved here.

This clone has just a few counts. What it binds is not known. Sorted CD4+ subsets: naive, central memory, regulatory, stem cell-like memory (CD45RO/CCR7/CD25/CD127/CD95/CD27 panel). The study reverse transcribed the entire isolated RNA, so it sequenced expressed TCRB transcripts. Clones were sequenced by immunoSEQ multiplex PCR, and TCRdb holds only the in-frame ones, with some missing. The data show more than 300,000 clones, about 15% seen once. V was cut by 6 bases and J by 3 bases, with 21 bases left in between. The CDR3 length is 16 residues. Germline CDR1 is SQVTM and CDR2 is ANQGSEA. Sample: naive CD4+ T cells from blood. The V call is TRBV29-1, the J call TRBJ2-1; possible D gene TRBD2, 5 bases. This sequence was found in a woman between 18 and 30 years old in good health. The CDR3 DNA follows: TGCAGCGTCGACCCGACCGGGAACCGCATCTACAATGAGCAGTTCTTC. It yields the protein CSVDPTGNRIYNEQFF.